Included here is one TCR beta chain sequence, with context. Its antigen is not known. Per germline, CDR1 DFQATT and CDR2 SNEGSKA (reference sequence). This CDR3 has 14 amino acids. The data were taken from a study of CXCR3-negative and CXCR3-positive naive CD8 T cells. Overall study findings and caveats: TRB CDR3 properties served as the basis for inferring TCR strength, and surface CD5 was comparable between naive subsets. In CXCR3-positive naive cells, the TRB CDR3s were more hydrophobic than in CXCR3-negative naive cells. Much lower diversity was found in memory CD8+ cells, while both naive subsets had comparably high diversity.

By phenotype, naive CD8+ T cells were CD45RO-CCR7+CD27+CD95-. Researchers prepared the TRB cDNA libraries using 5' RACE with UMI labels. Reanalyzing the 5' RACE reads, TCRdb keeps one entry per CDR3 protein, without DNA. The sample table sets out some 66,000 distinct CDR3 sequences. This clonotype was sampled from a human donor in good health. Some clones in this sample may be carry-over from other donors' samples. This chain links TRBV20-1 with TRBJ2-1. Specimen: naive CXCR3- CD8+ T cells from blood. As for subset: CD45RO-CCR7+CD27+CD95- naive CD8+ T cells lacking CXCR3 (TNR3-). CDR3 residues: CSANLREVYNEQFF.